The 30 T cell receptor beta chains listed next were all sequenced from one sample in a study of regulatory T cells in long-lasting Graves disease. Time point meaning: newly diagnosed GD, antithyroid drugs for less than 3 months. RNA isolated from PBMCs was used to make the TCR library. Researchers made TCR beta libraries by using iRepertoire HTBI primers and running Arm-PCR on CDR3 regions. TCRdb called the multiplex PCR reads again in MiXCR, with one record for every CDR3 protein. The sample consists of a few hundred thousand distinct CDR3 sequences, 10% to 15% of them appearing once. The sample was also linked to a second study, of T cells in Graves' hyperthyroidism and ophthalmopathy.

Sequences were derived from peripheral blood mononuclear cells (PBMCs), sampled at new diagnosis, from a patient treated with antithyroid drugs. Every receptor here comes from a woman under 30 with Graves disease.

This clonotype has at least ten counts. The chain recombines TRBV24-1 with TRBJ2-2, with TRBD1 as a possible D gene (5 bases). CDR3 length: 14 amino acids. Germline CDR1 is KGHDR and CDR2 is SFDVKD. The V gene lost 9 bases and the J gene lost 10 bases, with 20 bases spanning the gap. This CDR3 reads CATRTGFGLVELFF. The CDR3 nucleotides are TGTGCCACCCGCACAGGATTCGGATTGGTGGAGCTGTTTTTT.

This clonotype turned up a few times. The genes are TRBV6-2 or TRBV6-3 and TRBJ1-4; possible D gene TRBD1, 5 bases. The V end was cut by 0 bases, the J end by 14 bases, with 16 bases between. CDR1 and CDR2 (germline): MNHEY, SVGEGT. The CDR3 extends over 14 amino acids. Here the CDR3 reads CASSYSTRAGRLFF. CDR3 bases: TGTGCCAGCAGTTACTCGACGCGGGCAGGGCGTCTGTTTTTT.

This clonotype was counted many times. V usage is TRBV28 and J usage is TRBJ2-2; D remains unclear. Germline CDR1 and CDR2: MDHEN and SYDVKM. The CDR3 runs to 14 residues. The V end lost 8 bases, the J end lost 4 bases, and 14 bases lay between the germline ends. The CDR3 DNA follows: TGTGCCAGCTCACCTCGAGTTGGCACCGGGGAGCTGTTTTTT. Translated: CASSPRVGTGELFF.

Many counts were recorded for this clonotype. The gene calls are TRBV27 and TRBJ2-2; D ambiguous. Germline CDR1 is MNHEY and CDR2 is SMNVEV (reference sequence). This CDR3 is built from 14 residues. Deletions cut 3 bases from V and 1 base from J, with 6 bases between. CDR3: CASSFLENTGELFF. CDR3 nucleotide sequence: TGTGCCAGCAGTTTCCTGGAGAACACCGGGGAGCTGTTTTTT.

CDR3 sequence (DNA): TGTGCCAGCAGCTTCAATAGCGGGAGCTGGGGTGAGCAGTTCTTC. The encoded protein is CASSFNSGSWGEQFF. The rearrangement links TRBV13 to TRBJ2-1; 9 nucleotides align to TRBD2. The ends lost 3 bases at V and 9 bases at J; junction bases unmatched: 9. CDR3 length: 15 residues. CDR1 and CDR2 (germline): PRHDT, FYEKMQ (reference sequence).

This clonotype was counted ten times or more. CDR3: CASSFNRGLRNTEAFF. DNA of the CDR3: TGTGCCAGCAGTTTCAATAGGGGGTTAAGGAACACTGAAGCTTTCTTT. This rearrangement joins TRBV27 to TRBJ1-1, with D tentatively TRBD1 (6 bases). The CDR3 contains 16 residues. Germline V gives CDR1 MNHEY, CDR2 SMNVEV (reference sequence). Deletions cut 3 bases from V and 1 base from J, with 15 bases between.

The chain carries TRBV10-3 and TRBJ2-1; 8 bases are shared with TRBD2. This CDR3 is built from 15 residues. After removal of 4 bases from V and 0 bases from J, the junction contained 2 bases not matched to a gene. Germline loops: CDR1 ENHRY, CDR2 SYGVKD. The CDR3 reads CAISVAGSSYNEQFF. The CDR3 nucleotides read TGTGCCATCAGTGTAGCGGGAAGCTCCTACAATGAGCAGTTCTTC.

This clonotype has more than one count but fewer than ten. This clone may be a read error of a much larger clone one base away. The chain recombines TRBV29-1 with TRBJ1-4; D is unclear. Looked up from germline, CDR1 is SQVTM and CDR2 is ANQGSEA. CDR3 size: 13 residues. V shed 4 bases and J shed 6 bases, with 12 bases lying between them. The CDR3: CSVVGGRDEKLFF. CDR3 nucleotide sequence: TGCAGCGTTGTGGGCGGGCGGGATGAAAAACTGTTTTTT.

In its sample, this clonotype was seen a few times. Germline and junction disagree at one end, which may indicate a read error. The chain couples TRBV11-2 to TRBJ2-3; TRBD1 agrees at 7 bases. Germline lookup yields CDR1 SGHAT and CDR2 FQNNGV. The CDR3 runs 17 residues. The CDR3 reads CASGLGLRQGPTDTQYF. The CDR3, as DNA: TGTGCCAGCGGCTTAGGCCTTCGACAGGGACCCACAGATACGCAGTATTTT.

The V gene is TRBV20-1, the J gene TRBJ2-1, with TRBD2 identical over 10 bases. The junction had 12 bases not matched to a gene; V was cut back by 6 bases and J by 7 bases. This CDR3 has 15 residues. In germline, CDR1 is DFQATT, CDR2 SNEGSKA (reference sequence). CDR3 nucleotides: TGCAGTGCCCTGGCGACTAGCGGGTGGGGGAATGAGCAGTTCTTC. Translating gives CSALATSGWGNEQFF.

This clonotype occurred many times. The CDR3 reads CAWSKQKLLPYGYTF. The DNA of the CDR3 is TGTGCCTGGAGTAAGCAGAAACTCCTGCCCTATGGCTACACCTTC. V gene TRBV30 combines with J gene TRBJ1-2; no firm D call. V was trimmed by 2 bases and J by 4 bases, leaving 17 bases between them. Germline CDR1 reads GTSNPN; CDR2 reads SVGIG (reference sequence). The CDR3 runs 15 residues. Together with reference TRBV30 and TRBJ1-2, the CDR3 gives the full variable domain: SQTIHQWPATLVQPVGSPLSLECTVEGTSNPNLYWYRQAAGRGLQLLFYSVGIGQISSEVPQNLSASRPQDRQFILSSKKLLLSDSGFYLCAWSKQKLLPYGYTFGSGTRLTVV.

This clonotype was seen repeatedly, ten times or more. The CDR3 nucleotides read TGTGCCAGCTCACCACTTGGGATACAGCTCGCTAACTATGGCTACACCTTC. Its translation: CASSPLGIQLANYGYTF. V usage is TRBV18 and J usage is TRBJ1-2; D gene uncertain. Germline values: CDR1 KGHSH, CDR2 LQKENI. This CDR3 is built from 17 residues. V lost 1 base and J lost 0, with 15 bases in between.

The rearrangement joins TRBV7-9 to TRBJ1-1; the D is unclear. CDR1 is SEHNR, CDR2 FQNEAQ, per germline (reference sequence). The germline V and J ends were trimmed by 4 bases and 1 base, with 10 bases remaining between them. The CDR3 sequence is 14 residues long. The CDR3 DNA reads TGTGCCAGCAGCTCCCTCCAAAAGAACACTGAAGCTTTCTTT. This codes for CASSSLQKNTEAFF.

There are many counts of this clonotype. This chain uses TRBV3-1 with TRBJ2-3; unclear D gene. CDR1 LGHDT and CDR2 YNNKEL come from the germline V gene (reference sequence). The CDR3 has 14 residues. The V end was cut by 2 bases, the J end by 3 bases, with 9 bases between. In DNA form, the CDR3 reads TGTGCCAGCAGCCAACGCTATTTGACAGATACGCAGTATTTT. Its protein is CASSQRYLTDTQYF.

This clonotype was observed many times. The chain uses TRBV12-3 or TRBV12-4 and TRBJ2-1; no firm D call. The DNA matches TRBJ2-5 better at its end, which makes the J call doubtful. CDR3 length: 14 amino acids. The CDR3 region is CASSSPNRGETQYF. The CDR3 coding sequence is TGTGCCAGCAGTTCACCTAACCGCGGAGAGACCCAGTACTTC.

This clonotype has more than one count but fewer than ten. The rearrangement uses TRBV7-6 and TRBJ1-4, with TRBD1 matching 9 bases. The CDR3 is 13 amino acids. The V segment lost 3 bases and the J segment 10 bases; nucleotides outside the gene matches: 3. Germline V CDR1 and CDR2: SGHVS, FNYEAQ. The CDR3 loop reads CASSLGQGAKLFF. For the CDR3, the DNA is TGTGCCAGCAGCTTGGGACAGGGTGCAAAACTGTTTTTT.

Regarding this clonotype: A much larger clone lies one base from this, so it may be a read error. The CDR3 here is CAISESGHGIYESYGQYF. Here the CDR3 DNA reads TGTGCCATCAGTGAGTCGGGACACGGGATTTACGAGTCCTACGGGCAGTACTTC. The rearrangement links TRBV10-3 to TRBJ2-7, with a possible D match to TRBD1 (6 bases). The CDR3 has 18 amino acids. CDR1 and CDR2 (germline): ENHRY, SYGVKD.

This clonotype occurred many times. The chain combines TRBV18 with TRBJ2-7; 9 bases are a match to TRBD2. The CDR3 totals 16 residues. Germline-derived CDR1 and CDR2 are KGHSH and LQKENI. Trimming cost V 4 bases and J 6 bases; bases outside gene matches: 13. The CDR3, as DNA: TGTGCCAGCTCACTAGCTCCGGGACTAGCTAAGGTCGAGCAGTACTTC. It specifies CASSLAPGLAKVEQYF. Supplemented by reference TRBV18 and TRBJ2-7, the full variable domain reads NAGVMQNPRHLVRRRGQEARLRCSPMKGHSHVYWYRQLPEEGLKFMVYLQKENIIDESGMPKERFSAEFPKEGPSILRIQQVVRGDSAAYFCASSLAPGLAKVEQYFGPGTRLTVT.

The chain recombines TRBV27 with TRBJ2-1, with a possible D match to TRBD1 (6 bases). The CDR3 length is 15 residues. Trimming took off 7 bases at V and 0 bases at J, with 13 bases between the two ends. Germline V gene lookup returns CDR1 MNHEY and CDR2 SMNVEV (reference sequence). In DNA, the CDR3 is TGTGCCAGCACTCTGGGGGCTAGCTCCTACAATGAGCAGTTCTTC. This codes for CASTLGASSYNEQFF.

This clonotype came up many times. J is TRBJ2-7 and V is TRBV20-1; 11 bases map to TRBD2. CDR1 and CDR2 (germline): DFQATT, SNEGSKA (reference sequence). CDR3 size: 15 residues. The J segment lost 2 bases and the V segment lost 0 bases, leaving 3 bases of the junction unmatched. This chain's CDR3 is CSARDTSGSPYEQYF. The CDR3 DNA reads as TGCAGTGCTAGAGATACTAGCGGGAGTCCCTACGAGCAGTACTTC.

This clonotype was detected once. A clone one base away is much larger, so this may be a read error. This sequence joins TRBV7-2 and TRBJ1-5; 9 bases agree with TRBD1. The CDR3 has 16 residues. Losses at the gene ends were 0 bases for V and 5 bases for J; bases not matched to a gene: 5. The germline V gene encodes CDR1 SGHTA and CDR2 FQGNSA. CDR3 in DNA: TGTGCCAGCAGCTTAGCCCGGACAGGGGAATATCAGCCCCAGCATTTT. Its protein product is CASSLARTGEYQPQHF.

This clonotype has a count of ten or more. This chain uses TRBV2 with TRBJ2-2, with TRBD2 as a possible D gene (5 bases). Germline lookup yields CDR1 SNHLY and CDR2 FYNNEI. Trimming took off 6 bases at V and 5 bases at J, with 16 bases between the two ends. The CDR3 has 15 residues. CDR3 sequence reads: CASRAHDLATGELFF. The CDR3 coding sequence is TGTGCCAGCAGGGCTCACGACCTAGCAACCGGGGAGCTGTTTTTT.

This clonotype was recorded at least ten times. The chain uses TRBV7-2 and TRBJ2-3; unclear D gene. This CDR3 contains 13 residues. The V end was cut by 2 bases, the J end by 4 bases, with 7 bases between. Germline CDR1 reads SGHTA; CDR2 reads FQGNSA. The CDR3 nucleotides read TGTGCCAGCAGCTTACTGTCAGCAGATACGCAGTATTTT. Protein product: CASSLLSADTQYF.

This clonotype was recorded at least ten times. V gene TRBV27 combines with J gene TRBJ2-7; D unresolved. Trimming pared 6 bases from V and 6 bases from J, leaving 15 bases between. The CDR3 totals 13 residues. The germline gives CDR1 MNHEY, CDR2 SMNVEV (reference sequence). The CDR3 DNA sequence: TGTGCCAGCAGGAGAACAAGGTTCGCCGAGCAGTACTTC. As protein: CASRRTRFAEQYF.

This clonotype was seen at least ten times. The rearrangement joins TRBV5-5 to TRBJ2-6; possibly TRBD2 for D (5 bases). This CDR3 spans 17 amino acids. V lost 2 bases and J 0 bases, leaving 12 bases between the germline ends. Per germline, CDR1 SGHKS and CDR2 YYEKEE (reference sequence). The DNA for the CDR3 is TGTGCCAGCAGCTTATCGGGGTACGACTCTGGGGCCAACGTCCTGACTTTC. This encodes CASSLSGYDSGANVLTF.

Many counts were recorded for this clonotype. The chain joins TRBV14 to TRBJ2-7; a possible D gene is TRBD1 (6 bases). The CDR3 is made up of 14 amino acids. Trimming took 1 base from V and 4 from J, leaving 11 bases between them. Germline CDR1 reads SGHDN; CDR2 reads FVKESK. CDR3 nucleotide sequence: TGTGCCAGCAGCCAAGGTAAACAGGGTTACGAGCAGTACGTC. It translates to CASSQGKQGYEQYV.

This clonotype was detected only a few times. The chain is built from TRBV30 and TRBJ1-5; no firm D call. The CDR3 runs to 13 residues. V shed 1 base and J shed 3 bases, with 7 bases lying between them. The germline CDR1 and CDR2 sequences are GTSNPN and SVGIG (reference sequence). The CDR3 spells CAWSGLYNQPQHF. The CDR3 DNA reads TGTGCCTGGAGTGGCTTGTACAATCAGCCCCAGCATTTT.

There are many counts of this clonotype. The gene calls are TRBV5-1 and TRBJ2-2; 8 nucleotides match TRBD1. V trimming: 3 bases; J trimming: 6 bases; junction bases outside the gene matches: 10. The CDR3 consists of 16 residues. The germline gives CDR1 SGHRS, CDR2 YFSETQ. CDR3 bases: TGCGCCAGCAGCTCATCTGGACAGGGATTTGCCGGGGAGCTGTTTTTT. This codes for CASSSSGQGFAGELFF. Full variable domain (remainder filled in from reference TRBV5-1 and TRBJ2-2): KAGVTQTPRYLIKTRGQQVTLSCSPISGHRSVSWYQQTPGQGLQFLFEYFSETQRNKGNFPGRFSGRQFSNSRSEMNVSTLELGDSALYLCASSSSGQGFAGELFFGEGSRLTVL.

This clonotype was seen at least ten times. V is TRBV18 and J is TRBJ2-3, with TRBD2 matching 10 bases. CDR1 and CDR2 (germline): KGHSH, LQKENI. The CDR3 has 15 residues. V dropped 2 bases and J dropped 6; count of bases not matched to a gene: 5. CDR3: CASSPELAGTDTQYF. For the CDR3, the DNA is TGTGCCAGCTCACCAGAACTAGCGGGAACGGATACGCAGTATTTT.

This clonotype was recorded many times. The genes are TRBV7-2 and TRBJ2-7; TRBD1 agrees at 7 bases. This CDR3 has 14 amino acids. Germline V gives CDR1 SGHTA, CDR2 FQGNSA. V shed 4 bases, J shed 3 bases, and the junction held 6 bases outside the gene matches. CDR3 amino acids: CASSSRRQGYEQYF. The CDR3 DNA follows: TGTGCCAGCAGCTCCCGCCGACAGGGCTACGAGCAGTACTTC.